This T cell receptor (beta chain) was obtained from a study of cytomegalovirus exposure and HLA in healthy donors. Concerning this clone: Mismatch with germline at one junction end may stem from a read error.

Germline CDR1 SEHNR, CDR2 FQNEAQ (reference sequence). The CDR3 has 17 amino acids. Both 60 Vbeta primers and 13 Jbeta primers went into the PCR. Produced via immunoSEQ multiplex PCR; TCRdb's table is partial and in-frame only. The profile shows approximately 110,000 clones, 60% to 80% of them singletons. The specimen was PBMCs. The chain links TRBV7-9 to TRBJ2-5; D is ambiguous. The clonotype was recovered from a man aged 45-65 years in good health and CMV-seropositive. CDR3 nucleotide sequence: TGTTCCAGCAGCTTAAGAACTACCACATACCGAGAAGAGACCCAGTACTTC. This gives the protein CSSSLRTTTYREETQYF. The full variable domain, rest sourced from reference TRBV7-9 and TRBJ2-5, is DTGVSQNPRHKITKRGQNVTFRCDPISEHNRLYWYRQTLGQGPEFLTYFQNEAQLEKSRLLSDRFSAERPKGSFSTLEIQRTEQGDSAMYLCSSSLRTTTYREETQYFGPGTRLLVL.